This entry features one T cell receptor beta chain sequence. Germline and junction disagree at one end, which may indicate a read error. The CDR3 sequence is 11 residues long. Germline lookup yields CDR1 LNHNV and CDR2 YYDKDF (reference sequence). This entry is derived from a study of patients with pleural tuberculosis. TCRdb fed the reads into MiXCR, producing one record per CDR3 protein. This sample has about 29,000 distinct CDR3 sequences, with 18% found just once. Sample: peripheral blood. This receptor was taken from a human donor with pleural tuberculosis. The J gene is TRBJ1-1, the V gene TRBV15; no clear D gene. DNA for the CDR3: TGTACCACCGGGAAGGGCACTGAAGCTTTTTTT. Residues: CTTGKGTEAFF.